One sample yielded the 21 T cell receptor beta chains listed below, sequenced in a study of CD8+ T cells in alopecia areata (dated by TCRdb to the late 2010s). Receptor libraries were prepared by the immunoSEQ multiplex PCR assay. To provide template for TCR sequencing, every sample had RNA extracted and reverse transcribed into cDNA. TCRdb limited this immuneACCESS table to in-frame rearrangements with V and J called. A share of clones is missing; checked studies link under half to unresolved V genes, and the rest is unexplained. The sample contains some 110,000 clones, 35% to 45% of them found a single time. The top ten hold over 3% of the sample. Input material: CD4+ T cells sorted from blood. The source of these receptors is a human donor with alopecia areata.

The chain combines TRBV2 with TRBJ2-3; a possible D gene is TRBD1 (5 bases). Looked up from germline, CDR1 is SNHLY and CDR2 is FYNNEI. V was cut by 4 bases and J by 2 bases, with 13 bases left in between. The CDR3 totals 15 residues. The DNA for the CDR3 is TGTGCCAGCAGTGTTAGGGGATCCTACACAGATACGCAGTATTTT. It codes for CASSVRGSYTDTQYF.

V is TRBV28 and J is TRBJ2-3; D unresolved. Germline loops: CDR1 MDHEN, CDR2 SYDVKM. The CDR3 is 14 residues long. V was clipped by 4 bases and J by 1 base, with 9 bases between them. The CDR3: CASSSGGGTDTQYF. The CDR3 DNA reads as TGTGCCAGCAGTTCTGGTGGGGGCACAGATACGCAGTATTTT.

This chain links TRBV4-1 with TRBJ1-6; the match to TRBD1 covers 8 bases. Germline V CDR1 and CDR2: MGHRA, YSYEKL. V trimming: 0 bases; J trimming: 10 bases; junction bases outside the gene matches: 5. This CDR3 region has 15 residues. The CDR3 loop is CASSQDGTGSSPLHF. CDR3 DNA: TGCGCCAGCAGCCAAGACGGGACAGGAAGCTCACCCCTCCACTTT.

This chain joins TRBV27 and TRBJ2-7; 9 bases are a match to TRBD2. The CDR3 is made up of 19 amino acids. CDR1 and CDR2 (germline): MNHEY, SMNVEV (reference sequence). V was pared by 6 bases and J by 3 bases, with 21 bases of the junction left unmatched. CDR3 sequence: CASSPSRLAGPGGIYEQYF. The CDR3 DNA sequence: TGTGCCAGCAGCCCCTCTAGGCTAGCGGGGCCCGGAGGAATCTACGAGCAGTACTTC.

This clone occurred a few times. In DNA, the CDR3 is TGTGCCAGCAGTGAAGCGCCGCGAGGGGAGCTGTTTTTT. Amino acids: CASSEAPRGELFF. The chain is built from TRBV2 and TRBJ2-2; D not resolved. Germline V CDR1 and CDR2: SNHLY, FYNNEI. Trimming took 0 bases from V and 8 from J, leaving 7 bases between them. CDR3 size: 13 residues.

This clone was counted between two and nine times. This chain joins TRBV23-1 and TRBJ2-3; D perhaps matches TRBD2 (5 bases). TRBV23-1 is reported as an ORF; its role is uncertain. CDR3 length equals 16 residues. Trimming took off 0 bases at V and 2 bases at J, with 12 bases between the two ends. In DNA, the CDR3 is TGCGCCAGCAGTCAATCCCAGCGGAATGTCACAGATACGCAGTATTTT. Translating gives CASSQSQRNVTDTQYF.

This rearrangement joins TRBV6-5 to TRBJ2-7; possible D gene TRBD1, 6 bases. The CDR3 runs 13 residues. Germline V gives CDR1 MNHEY, CDR2 SVGAGI. Trimming left V 5 bases short and J 4 bases short, with 12 bases between. CDR3 in amino acids: CASSRDQGYEQYF. CDR3 nucleotides: TGTGCCAGCAGTCGAGATCAGGGGTACGAGCAGTACTTC.

This clone appeared a few times. The V and J genes are TRBV5-1 and TRBJ2-3; 14 bases line up with TRBD2. The ends lost 4 bases at V and 5 bases at J; junction bases unmatched: 6. The CDR3 runs to 16 residues. Germline V gene lookup returns CDR1 SGHRS and CDR2 YFSETQ. As DNA, the CDR3 is TGCGCCAGCAGCACGGGACTAGCGGGAGTTGGAGATACGCAGTATTTT. Translated: CASSTGLAGVGDTQYF.

The V and J genes are TRBV29-1 and TRBJ1-1; a weak D match, TRBD1 (6 bases). CDR1 SQVTM and CDR2 ANQGSEA come from the germline V gene. V was shortened by 5 bases and J by 0 bases, with 16 bases between the two germline ends. This CDR3 contains 15 residues. CDR3: CSVTGLFHLNTEAFF. Here the CDR3 DNA reads TGCAGCGTTACAGGGCTCTTCCACCTGAACACTGAAGCTTTCTTT.

This clone was recorded a few times. This sequence joins TRBV29-1 and TRBJ1-6, with TRBD1 identical over 7 bases. The trim removed 7 bases at V and 6 bases at J, leaving 6 bases unmatched. Germline V lookup: CDR1 SQVTM, CDR2 ANQGSEA. The CDR3 has 13 residues. The CDR3 loop reads CSAGDRFNSPLHF. The CDR3 nucleotides read TGCAGCGCAGGGGACAGATTTAATTCACCCCTCCACTTT.

The rearrangement joins TRBV30 to TRBJ2-2; D remains ambiguous. Trimming removed 3 bases at V and 2 bases at J, with 10 bases between. This CDR3 spans 14 amino acids. CDR1 and CDR2 from the germline V gene are GTSNPN and SVGIG (reference sequence). The CDR3 nucleotides are TGTGCCTGGAGGGCCCATAGCAACACCGGGGAGCTGTTTTTT. Its protein is CAWRAHSNTGELFF. The full variable domain, completed using reference TRBV30 and TRBJ2-2, is SQTIHQWPATLVQPVGSPLSLECTVEGTSNPNLYWYRQAAGRGLQLLFYSVGIGQISSEVPQNLSASRPQDRQFILSSKKLLLSDSGFYLCAWRAHSNTGELFFGEGSRLTVL.

The genes are TRBV4-3 and TRBJ2-3; 13 bases line up with TRBD2. V lost 1 base and J lost 7; bases outside the gene matches: 11. Germline V gene sequence: CDR1 LGHNA, CDR2 YSLEER. The CDR3 spans 18 residues. The CDR3 region is CASSQAAGTSGMGYTQYF. In nucleotides, the CDR3 is TGCGCCAGCAGCCAAGCCGCTGGGACTAGCGGGATGGGATATACGCAGTATTTT.

On this clone: Within the sample, other DNA sequences also encode this same CDR3. The chain is built from TRBV7-9 and TRBJ2-3; D is ambiguous. CDR1 is SEHNR, CDR2 FQNEAQ, per germline (reference sequence). This CDR3 is 15 amino acids long. V was clipped by 1 base and J by 2 bases, with 10 bases between them. CDR3 amino acids: CASSLGQSFTDTQYF. The CDR3 nucleotides read TGTGCCAGCAGCTTAGGTCAGTCCTTCACAGATACGCAGTATTTT.

This clone was picked up a small number of times. The rearrangement uses TRBV29-1 and TRBJ2-1; D may be TRBD2 (6 bases). The CDR3 extends over 12 amino acids. V shed 6 bases and J shed 8 bases, with 14 bases lying between them. Per germline, CDR1 SQVTM and CDR2 ANQGSEA. CDR3 region: CSVQTSGDEQFF. As DNA, the CDR3 is TGCAGCGTACAGACTAGTGGGGATGAGCAGTTCTTC.

V is TRBV30 and J is TRBJ1-1; no clear D gene. Trimming pared 4 bases from V and 3 bases from J, leaving 6 bases between. The CDR3 runs 11 residues. CDR1 is GTSNPN and CDR2 is SVGIG in the germline V gene (reference sequence). The CDR3 spells CAWNGYTEAFF. In nucleotides, the CDR3 is TGTGCCTGGAATGGGTACACTGAAGCTTTCTTT.

This clone has only a few counts. This sequence joins TRBV7-9 and TRBJ1-1; unclear D gene. Germline assignment: CDR1 SEHNR and CDR2 FQNEAQ (reference sequence). CDR3 length: 13 residues. Trimming removed 1 base at V and 2 bases at J, with 5 bases between. The CDR3: CASSLVINTEAFF. For the CDR3, the DNA is TGTGCCAGCAGCTTAGTGATAAACACTGAAGCTTTCTTT. The full variable domain, with the rest looked up from reference TRBV7-9 and TRBJ1-1, is DTGVSQNPRHKITKRGQNVTFRCDPISEHNRLYWYRQTLGQGPEFLTYFQNEAQLEKSRLLSDRFSAERPKGSFSTLEIQRTEQGDSAMYLCASSLVINTEAFFGQGTRLTVV.

On this clone itself: Other nucleotide sequences in the sample specify the same CDR3. This chain uses TRBV29-1 with TRBJ1-1; D is unresolved. Germline CDR1 is SQVTM and CDR2 is ANQGSEA. Trimming removed 4 bases from V and 1 base from J, with 10 bases in between. The CDR3 covers 13 residues. CDR3 coding DNA: TGCAGCGTTGTTCGCCAGCAGAACACTGAAGCTTTCTTT. It codes for CSVVRQQNTEAFF.

CDR3 protein: CASSLAPPDTQYF. In DNA form, the CDR3 reads TGTGCCAGCAGCTTGGCCCCCCCTGATACGCAGTATTTT. The chain carries TRBV7-2 and TRBJ2-3; D is undetermined. Trimming pared 3 bases from V and 6 bases from J, leaving 10 bases between. The CDR3 runs 13 residues. In germline, CDR1 is SGHTA, CDR2 FQGNSA.

In its sample, this clone was seen a few times. The chain has TRBV7-8 and TRBJ2-5, with a possible D match to TRBD1 (6 bases). CDR3 size: 14 residues. With 5 bases removed from V and 2 bases from J, the gap between germline ends came to 12 bases. CDR1 and CDR2 (germline): SGHVS, FQNEAQ. The DNA of the CDR3 is TGTGCCAGCAGCCGGGACAATTCACAAGAGACCCAGTACTTC. This codes for CASSRDNSQETQYF.

CDR3 loop: CASSSTSGGRTDTQYF. The CDR3 coding sequence is TGTGCCAGCAGCTCAACTAGCGGGGGACGCACAGATACGCAGTATTTT. The chain links TRBV9 to TRBJ2-3; 11 positions agree with TRBD2. V lost 4 bases, J lost 1 base, and 5 bases stayed unmatched. This CDR3 is built from 16 residues. Germline V gene sequence: CDR1 SGDLS, CDR2 YYNGEE.

The rearrangement links TRBV5-6 to TRBJ2-1; 7 bases match TRBD1. J lost 1 base, V lost 4 bases, and 5 bases had no gene match. In germline, CDR1 is SGHDT, CDR2 YYEEEE. This CDR3 comprises 15 residues. This chain's CDR3 is CASSIQGVSYNEQFF. In DNA, the CDR3 is TGTGCCAGCAGCATTCAGGGGGTTTCCTACAATGAGCAGTTCTTC. The full variable domain, in which reference TRBV5-6 and TRBJ2-1 provide the parts outside the CDR3, is DAGVTQSPTHLIKTRGQQVTLRCSPKSGHDTVSWYQQALGQGPQFIFQYYEEEERQRGNFPDRFSGHQFPNYSSELNVNALLLGDSALYLCASSIQGVSYNEQFFGPGTRLTVL.